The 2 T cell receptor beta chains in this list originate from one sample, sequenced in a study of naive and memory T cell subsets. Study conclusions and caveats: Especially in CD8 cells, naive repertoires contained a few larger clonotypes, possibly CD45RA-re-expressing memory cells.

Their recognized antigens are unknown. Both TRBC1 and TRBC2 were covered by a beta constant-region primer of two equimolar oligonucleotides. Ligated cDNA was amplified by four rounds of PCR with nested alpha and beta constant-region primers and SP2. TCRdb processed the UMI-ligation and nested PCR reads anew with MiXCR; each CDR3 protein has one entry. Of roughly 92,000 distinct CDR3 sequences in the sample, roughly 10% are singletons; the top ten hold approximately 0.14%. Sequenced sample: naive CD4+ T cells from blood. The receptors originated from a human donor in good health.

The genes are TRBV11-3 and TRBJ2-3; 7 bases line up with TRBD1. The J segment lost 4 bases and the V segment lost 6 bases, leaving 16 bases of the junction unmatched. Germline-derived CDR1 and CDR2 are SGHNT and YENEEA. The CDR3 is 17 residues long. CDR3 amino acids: CASRPNPTGKVADTQYF. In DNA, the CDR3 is TGTGCCAGCAGGCCCAACCCGACAGGGAAGGTTGCAGATACGCAGTATTTT.

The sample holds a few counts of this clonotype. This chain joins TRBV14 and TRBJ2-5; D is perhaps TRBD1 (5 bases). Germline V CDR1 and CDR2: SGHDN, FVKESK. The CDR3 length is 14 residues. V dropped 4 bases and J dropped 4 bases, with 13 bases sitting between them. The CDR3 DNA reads TGTGCCAGCAGCCCCGGACACGGAGTAGAGACCCAGTACTTC. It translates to CASSPGHGVETQYF.